The 25 T cell receptor beta chains in this list originate from one sample, sequenced in a study of T-cell reconstitution after alpha-beta-depleted transplantation in children. Unique molecular identifiers were incorporated into the prepared TCRbeta library. One entry per CDR3 protein, called by TCRdb with MiXCR from the PCR reads. In the table there are more than 40,000 distinct CDR3 sequences, approximately 8.7% of which are singletons. The specimen comprised PBMCs, mostly from graft donor cells, sampled 60 days after TCRalphabeta/CD19-depleted stem cell transplant. These receptors came from a male patient under 10 years old who had a stem cell transplant for chronic granulomatous disease, so the T cells may come from the graft donor.

By share of the sample, this clonotype is medium-sized. The chain carries TRBV10-3 and TRBJ2-7; D gene uncertain. Per the germline V gene, CDR1 is ENHRY and CDR2 is SYGVKD. The CDR3 is 12 residues long. V was pared by 2 bases and J by 0 bases, with 2 bases between. The CDR3 sequence: CAISEPSYEQYF. The CDR3, as DNA: TGTGCCATCAGTGAGCCCTCCTACGAGCAGTACTTC.

This clonotype was recorded many times. The chain joins TRBV4-2 to TRBJ2-2; D ambiguous. Trimming pared 0 bases from V and 0 bases from J, leaving 11 bases between. Germline-derived CDR1 and CDR2 are LGHNA and YNFKEQ. The CDR3 is made up of 17 amino acids. The chain's CDR3 is CASSQDQSPSNTGELFF. CDR3 bases: TGTGCCAGCAGCCAAGATCAAAGTCCATCGAACACCGGGGAGCTGTTTTTT.

The CDR3 loop reads CTSSHGTALPYEQYF. CDR3 sequence (DNA): TGTACCAGCAGTCACGGCACAGCCCTGCCCTACGAGCAGTACTTC. The chain is built from TRBV1 and TRBJ2-7; the listed D gene, TRBD1, was not tested against the DNA. TRBV1 is flagged as a pseudogene. The CDR3 has 15 residues.

This clonotype was seen repeatedly, ten times or more. V gene TRBV2 combines with J gene TRBJ1-1; a possible D gene is TRBD1 (5 bases). The CDR3 loop spans 13 amino acids. Germline CDR1 is SNHLY and CDR2 is FYNNEI. The V and J ends lost 6 bases and 4 bases respectively, with 12 bases between them. CDR3 in amino acids: CASSDGRGTEAFF. CDR3 sequence (DNA): TGTGCCAGCAGCGACGGAAGGGGCACTGAAGCTTTCTTT. Looking up the rest from reference TRBV2 and TRBJ1-1 gives the full variable domain: EPEVTQTPSHQVTQMGQEVILRCVPISNHLYFYWYRQILGQKVEFLVSFYNNEISEKSEIFDDQFSVERPDGSNFTLKIRSTKLEDSAMYFCASSDGRGTEAFFGQGTRLTVV.

This clonotype was detected many times. The V gene is TRBV28, the J gene TRBJ2-7; the match to TRBD1 covers 7 bases. The CDR3 spans 13 residues. Trimming at V came to 11 bases and at J to 5 bases, leaving 12 bases not matched to a gene. Germline V gene data show CDR1 as MDHEN and CDR2 as SYDVKM. This CDR3 is CAWGTVLMHEQYF. The CDR3 coding sequence is TGTGCCTGGGGGACAGTCTTGATGCACGAGCAGTACTTC. Combining the CDR3 with reference TRBV28 and TRBJ2-7 gives the whole variable domain DVKVTQSSRYLVKRTGEKVFLECVQDMDHENMFWYRQDPGLGLRLIYFSYDVKMKEKGDIPEGYSVSREKKERFSLILESASTNQTSMYLCAWGTVLMHEQYFGPGTRLTVT.

This clonotype came up many times. This chain uses TRBV6-2 or TRBV6-3 with TRBJ2-1; 9 bases match TRBD2. From germline, CDR1 is MNHEY and CDR2 SVGEGT. The CDR3 consists of 15 residues. V was clipped by 6 bases and J by 3 bases; unmatched bases: 6. The CDR3 region has the DNA TGTGCCAGCAGACAGCTAGCGGGGATCTACAATGAGCAGTTCTTC. This gives the protein CASRQLAGIYNEQFF.

This clonotype has more than one count but fewer than ten. V is TRBV4-3 and J is TRBJ2-1, with 10 bases aligning to TRBD2. Germline lookup yields CDR1 LGHNA and CDR2 YSLEER. The CDR3 sequence is 17 residues long. Trimming removed 4 bases from V and 6 bases from J; junction bases left unmatched: 12. The DNA of the CDR3 is TGCGCCAGCAGCCCTCGGGAGGGGCTAGCGGGAGTCAATGAGCAGTTCTTC. It specifies CASSPREGLAGVNEQFF.

This clonotype was detected a few times. The rearrangement uses TRBV9 and TRBJ2-7, with TRBD2 matching over 8 bases. CDR1 is SGDLS and CDR2 is YYNGEE in the germline V gene. This CDR3 is 15 amino acids long. Germline trimming cut 0 bases from V and 5 bases from J; bases unmatched to any gene: 7. Here the CDR3 reads CASSVGGGPVHEQYF. For the CDR3, the DNA is TGTGCCAGCAGCGTAGGCGGGGGGCCGGTCCACGAGCAGTACTTC.

In this sample, this clonotype turned up once. CDR3 sequence reads: CASSQETRSGNNEQFF. CDR3 in DNA: TGTGCCAGCAGCCAAGAGACCAGGTCTGGGAACAATGAGCAGTTCTTC. The genes are TRBV14 and TRBJ2-1; the D is unclear. CDR1 and CDR2 from the germline V gene are SGHDN and FVKESK. This CDR3 comprises 16 residues. Deletions cut 0 bases from V and 5 bases from J, with 14 bases between.

This clonotype was observed a few times. The chain links TRBV19 to TRBJ1-6; possible D gene TRBD1, 6 bases. The CDR3 runs 14 residues. CDR1 LNHDA and CDR2 SQIVND come from the germline V gene (reference sequence). V was clipped by 4 bases and J by 7 bases, with 11 bases between them. The CDR3 DNA follows: TGTGCCAGTAGTACCAGACAGGCGAATTCACCCCTCCACTTT. This codes for CASSTRQANSPLHF.

This clonotype has just a few counts. The V call is TRBV20-1, the J call TRBJ2-5, with TRBD1 as a possible D gene (6 bases). The CDR3 is 15 amino acids. Germline CDR1 and CDR2: DFQATT and SNEGSKA (reference sequence). V was cut by 3 bases and J by 3 bases, with 17 bases left in between. The CDR3 DNA is TGCAGTGCTAGTTTGGGGGCCGGCTTTAAAGAGACCCAGTACTTC. Its protein product is CSASLGAGFKETQYF.

In this sample, this clonotype is medium-sized. This chain uses TRBV5-1 with TRBJ2-7; D gene ambiguous. V dropped 0 bases and J dropped 2 bases, with 9 bases sitting between them. The CDR3 spans 14 residues. Germline values: CDR1 SGHRS, CDR2 YFSETQ. As DNA, the CDR3 is TGCGCCAGCAGCTTGGAGTACGGTGCCTACGAGCAGTACTTC. Residues: CASSLEYGAYEQYF.

This clonotype was counted a few times. The rearrangement joins TRBV5-6 to TRBJ1-2, with D uncertain. Per the germline V gene, CDR1 is SGHDT and CDR2 is YYEEEE. Trimming stripped 0 bases from V and 5 bases from J, with 5 bases between. This CDR3 comprises 12 residues. CDR3 loop: CASSLVRYGYTF. As DNA, the CDR3 is TGTGCCAGCAGCTTGGTTCGGTATGGCTACACCTTC.

This clonotype was counted many times. The chain is built from TRBV27 and TRBJ2-7; either TRBD1 or TRBD2 may fit D (5 bases each). The CDR3 runs 14 residues. CDR1 and CDR2 (germline): MNHEY, SMNVEV (reference sequence). V was cut by 4 bases and J by 0 bases, with 10 bases left in between. Here the CDR3 reads CASSWGGGSYEQYF. The CDR3 nucleotides read TGTGCCAGCAGTTGGGGCGGAGGCTCCTACGAGCAGTACTTC.

The rearrangement joins TRBV19 to TRBJ1-5, with unresolved D. V lost 8 bases to trimming and J lost 0 bases, with 14 bases between them. Germline lookup yields CDR1 LNHDA and CDR2 SQIVND (reference sequence). This CDR3 region has 15 residues. The CDR3 loop is CASSQEGLSNQPQHF. The CDR3 DNA sequence: TGTGCCAGTTCCCAGGAAGGACTTAGCAATCAGCCCCAGCATTTT.

CDR3 loop: CASSPKGHYNEQFF. CDR3 DNA: TGTGCCAGCAGCCCAAAAGGCCACTACAATGAGCAGTTCTTC. The chain carries TRBV7-9 and TRBJ2-1; D unclear. The length of the CDR3 is 14 residues. In germline, CDR1 is SEHNR, CDR2 FQNEAQ (reference sequence). V was clipped by 5 bases and J by 3 bases, with 11 bases between them.

The V gene is TRBV18, the J gene TRBJ1-1; 8 bases line up with TRBD1. Trimming cost V 5 bases and J 4 bases; bases outside gene matches: 3. The germline V gene has CDR1 KGHSH and CDR2 LQKENI. The CDR3 is 13 amino acids. CDR3 protein: CASSSTGATEAFF. CDR3 sequence (DNA): TGTGCCAGCTCATCGACAGGGGCCACTGAAGCTTTCTTT.

This clonotype was counted many times. The rearrangement joins TRBV5-1 to TRBJ2-7; 8 bases match TRBD1. The CDR3 covers 16 residues. The junction had 5 bases not matched to a gene; V was cut back by 0 bases and J by 0 bases. CDR1 and CDR2 from the germline V gene are SGHRS and YFSETQ. The CDR3 protein is CASSLGDRIYSYEQYF. The CDR3 bases are TGCGCCAGCAGCTTGGGGGACAGGATCTACTCCTACGAGCAGTACTTC.

Many counts were recorded for this clonotype. The V and J genes are TRBV14 and TRBJ2-1; D not certain. Trimming took off 1 base at V and 2 bases at J, with 12 bases between the two ends. The germline V gene encodes CDR1 SGHDN and CDR2 FVKESK. CDR3 length equals 16 residues. CDR3 loop: CASSQGVDGAYNEQFF. The CDR3 DNA reads TGTGCCAGCAGCCAAGGAGTAGACGGAGCCTACAATGAGCAGTTCTTC.

This clonotype came up many times. The chain carries TRBV6-2 or TRBV6-3 and TRBJ1-5; 11 bases line up with TRBD1. The V segment lost 0 bases and the J segment 0 bases; nucleotides outside the gene matches: 16. CDR1 and CDR2 from the germline V gene are MNHEY and SVGEGT. This CDR3 contains 22 residues. The CDR3 DNA reads as TGTGCCAGCAGTTACTCGAATGCAAGGACAGGGGGCAGATTCTATAGCAATCAGCCCCAGCATTTT. Its translation: CASSYSNARTGGRFYSNQPQHF.

This clonotype has a count of ten or more. This rearrangement joins TRBV7-8 to TRBJ1-5; weak D call: TRBD1 (5 bases). The germline V and J ends were trimmed by 5 bases and 0 bases, with 23 bases remaining between them. The CDR3 runs to 19 residues. Germline CDR1 SGHVS, CDR2 FQNEAQ. Here the CDR3 reads CASSNRPTAYRYSNQPQHF. CDR3 nucleotide sequence: TGTGCCAGCAGCAATCGGCCGACAGCATACCGCTATAGCAATCAGCCCCAGCATTTT.

This clonotype was seen many times. The chain has TRBV5-1 and TRBJ2-6; D is perhaps TRBD1 (5 bases). Trimming cost V 2 bases and J 0 bases, with 18 bases left between them. There are 19 residues in the CDR3. Per the germline V gene, CDR1 is SGHRS and CDR2 is YFSETQ. CDR3 coding DNA: TGCGCCAGCAGCTTACCGACAGAAGGATATGACTCTGGGGCCAACGTCCTGACTTTC. Protein product: CASSLPTEGYDSGANVLTF.

This chain connects TRBV5-1 to TRBJ2-7; D perhaps matches TRBD1 (5 bases). The CDR3 consists of 15 residues. Per germline, CDR1 SGHRS and CDR2 YFSETQ. Trimming left V 7 bases short and J 3 bases short, with 20 bases between. CDR3 in DNA: TGCGCCAGCGGGAATTCAGGGTCCCCCCACTACGAGCAGTACTTC. It encodes CASGNSGSPHYEQYF. Filled out from reference TRBV5-1 and TRBJ2-7, the complete variable domain reads KAGVTQTPRYLIKTRGQQVTLSCSPISGHRSVSWYQQTPGQGLQFLFEYFSETQRNKGNFPGRFSGRQFSNSRSEMNVSTLELGDSALYLCASGNSGSPHYEQYFGPGTRLTVT.

Many counts were recorded for this clonotype. This chain uses TRBV7-9 with TRBJ2-2, with D possibly TRBD2 on 5 matching bases. This CDR3 contains 15 residues. The germline V gene encodes CDR1 SEHNR and CDR2 FQNEAQ (reference sequence). V lost 0 bases to trimming and J lost 3 bases, with 8 bases between them. In nucleotides, the CDR3 is TGTGCCAGCAGCTTAGCCGGCGGGTACACCGGGGAGCTGTTTTTT. Its translation is CASSLAGGYTGELFF.

This clonotype was counted ten times or more. The V and J genes are TRBV4-1 and TRBJ1-1; D unresolved. Germline V CDR1 and CDR2: MGHRA, YSYEKL. The CDR3 contains 15 residues. Between the trimmed V and J ends, which lost 1 base and 0 bases, there was a span of 9 bases. The chain's CDR3 is CASSQGAELNTEAFF. CDR3 nucleotide sequence: TGCGCCAGCAGCCAAGGAGCGGAACTGAACACTGAAGCTTTCTTT.